This note documents a single T cell receptor (beta chain) sequence. Antigen: not known. It was through 5'RACE template switching that TCR cDNA was made, with a universal primer site and UMIs added. TCRdb used MiXCR to reprocess the 5' RACE reads, holding one entry per CDR3 protein. This table has roughly 500,000 distinct CDR3 sequences, approximately 21% appearing once. CDR1 is MNHEY and CDR2 is SVGAGI in the germline V gene. V lost 4 bases and J lost 4; bases outside the gene matches: 17. CDR3 length: 18 residues. The record originates from a study of T cells after yellow fever vaccination. Study-wide results and limits: By day 5 rather than day 15, the secondary response had peaked, though it was weaker. The appearance of a small share of clonotypes in both CD4 and CD8 compartments was observed. Once the booster was given, most primary-vaccination clones reappeared, at about 96% for CD4 and roughly 91% for CD8.

V usage is TRBV6-5 and J usage is TRBJ2-3, with 7 bases identical to TRBD2. The input for sequencing was PBMCs, taken 15 days after the yellow fever booster vaccination. The receptor was derived from a man under 40 who received the YFV17D yellow fever vaccine. In DNA form, the CDR3 reads TGTGCCAGCAGTTTAGACAGTGGGGGACTACTGGGGGCAGATACGCAGTATTTT. It specifies CASSLDSGGLLGADTQYF.